This TCR beta chain was observed in a study of T cells in women clearing cervical HPV infection. To note about this clone: What it recognizes is unknown. The CDR3 goes on 3 residues after the read ends, and that part is filled in from the germline J gene.

TCRdb keeps only in-frame clones here, not all; method: immunoSEQ multiplex PCR. The sample is made up of 20,000 to 30,000 clones, and the top ten hold roughly 10% of it. General study results and limits: Repertoire richness, not evenness, was significantly elevated in CIN3+ cases versus controls.

In germline, CDR1 is SEHNR, CDR2 FQNEAQ (reference sequence). V dropped 5 bases and J dropped 1 base, with 8 bases sitting between them. The CDR3 is 13 amino acids. The chain uses TRBV7-9 and TRBJ2-5, with D unresolved. The TCR comes from a woman aged 18-69 years with a cervical HPV16 infection that either progressed to CIN3+ or cleared (not recorded which). The sample was blood buffy coat. CDR3 DNA (partial): TGTGCCAGCAGCCCCCCCCTCCAAGAGACC. Its protein is CASSPPLQET. The full CDR3 sequence reads CASSPPLQETQYF.